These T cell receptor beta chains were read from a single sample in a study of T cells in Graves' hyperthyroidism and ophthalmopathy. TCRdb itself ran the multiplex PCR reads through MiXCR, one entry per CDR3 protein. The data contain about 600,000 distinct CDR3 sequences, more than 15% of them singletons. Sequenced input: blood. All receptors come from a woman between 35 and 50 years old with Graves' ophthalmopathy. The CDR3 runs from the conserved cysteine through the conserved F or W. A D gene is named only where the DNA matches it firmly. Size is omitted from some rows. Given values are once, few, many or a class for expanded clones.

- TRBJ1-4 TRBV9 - TGTGCCAGCAGTGATCCGCGACAGCCTAATGAAAAACTGTTTTTT CASSDPRQPNEKLFF
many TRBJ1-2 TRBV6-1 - TGTGCCAGCAGTGGTTTGGGGGGTGGCTACACCTTC CASSGLGGGYTF
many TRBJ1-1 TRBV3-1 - TGTGCCAGCAGCCAACAGGGCGAGAGCACTGAAGCTTTCTTT CASSQQGESTEAFF
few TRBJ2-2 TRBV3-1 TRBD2 TGTGCCAGCAGACTAGCGGGGGGGCCGAACACCGGGGAGCTGTTTTTT CASRLAGGPNTGELFF
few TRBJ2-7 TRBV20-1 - TGCAGTGCTAGTCGGCAGGGGATTTCCTACGAGCAGTACTTC CSASRQGISYEQYF
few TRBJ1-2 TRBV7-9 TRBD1 TGTGCCAGCAGCCCAACCGGGACAGCTTTTTATGGCTACACCTTC CASSPTGTAFYGYTF
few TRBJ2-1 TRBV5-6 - TGTGCCAGCAGCTCCAGGGGTGAGCAGTTCTTC CASSSRGEQFF
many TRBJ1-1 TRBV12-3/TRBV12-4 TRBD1 TGTGCCAGCAACAAACAGGGGTCTTCTGAAGCTTTCTTT CASNKQGSSEAFF
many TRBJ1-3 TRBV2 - TGTGCCAGCAGTGAGGACGTCCCAACGCTCTCTGGAAACACCATATATTTT CASSEDVPTLSGNTIYF
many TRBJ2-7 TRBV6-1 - TGTGCCAGCAGTGAACCCCACAGCTCCTACGAGCAGTACTTC CASSEPHSSYEQYF
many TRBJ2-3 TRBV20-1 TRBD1 TGCAGTGCTAGAGATAGGGGGCTAGCATCCTTTTCAGATACGCAGTATTTT CSARDRGLASFSDTQYF
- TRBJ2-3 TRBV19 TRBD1 TGTGCCAGTAGTATTCAACCGGGACAGGGGACAGATACGCAGTATTTT CASSIQPGQGTDTQYF
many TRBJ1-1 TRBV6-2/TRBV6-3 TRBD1 TGTGCCAGCAACCCTACAGGGGTTCCGAACACTGAAGCTTTCTTT CASNPTGVPNTEAFF
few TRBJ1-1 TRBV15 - TGTGCCACCAGCAGTCTTCTTTTGGTTGAAGCTTTCTTT CATSSLLLVEAFF
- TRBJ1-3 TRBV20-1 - TGCAGTGCTAGAGATCCTGGACAGGGAAACACCATATATTTT CSARDPGQGNTIYF
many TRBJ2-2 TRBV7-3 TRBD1 TGTGCCAGCAGCTCGATACAACCCTCTACAGGGGCGGGCACCGGGGAGCTGTTTTTT CASSSIQPSTGAGTGELFF
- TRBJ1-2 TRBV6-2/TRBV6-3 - TGTGCCAGCAGTTACCCCTTTTCGCTGGGGCTCGCCTATGGCTACACCTTC CASSYPFSLGLAYGYTF
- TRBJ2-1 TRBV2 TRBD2 TGTGCCAGCAGTGATTTTGGACTAGCGGGAGCTGAGCAGTTCTTC CASSDFGLAGAEQFF
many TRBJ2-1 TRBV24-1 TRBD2 TGTGCCACCAGCGACCCTAGCGGGAGGGCCAACAATGAGCAGTTCTTC CATSDPSGRANNEQFF
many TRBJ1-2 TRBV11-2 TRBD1 TGTGCCAGCAGCCTACGACAGGGGCACTATGGCTACACCTTC CASSLRQGHYGYTF
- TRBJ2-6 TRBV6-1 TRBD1 TGTGCCAGCACGGGACAGGGGGCGGCTGGGGCCAACGTCCTGACTTTC CASTGQGAAGANVLTF
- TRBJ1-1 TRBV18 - TGTGCCAGCTCACCACCGGTTTATGGGGGGACTGAAGCTTTCTTT CASSPPVYGGTEAFF
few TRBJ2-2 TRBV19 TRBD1 TGTGCCGGCTCCGGGACAGGGGGCACCGGGGAGCTGTTTTTT CAGSGTGGTGELFF